These T cell receptor beta chains were read from a single sample in a study of blood T cell repertoires in COVID-19. Data came from immunoSEQ multiplex PCR; TCRdb stores just in-frame clones and leaves some out. The sample has around 170,000 clones; approximately 88% are singletons. The sequenced material came from peripheral blood. The receptors here all came from a man in his 60s with acute or convalescent COVID-19. CDR3s include the opening cysteine and the closing phenylalanine or tryptophan. A D gene is named only where the DNA matches it firmly. The size of a clone is reported for some rows only, either as once, few or many, or as a class for expanded clones.

cdr3_aa,cdr3_nt,d_call,v_call,clone_size,j_call
CASRPSFTGGRTEAFF,TGTGCCAGCAGACCCTCTTTTACAGGGGGACGTACTGAAGCTTTCTTT,TRBD1,TRBV11-2,-,TRBJ1-1
CASSQSPGQGYEQYF,TGTGCCAGCAGCCAATCCCCGGGACAGGGTTACGAGCAGTACTTC,TRBD1,TRBV4-2,-,TRBJ2-7
CASSAMAPGHLTDTQYF,TGCGCCAGCAGCGCAATGGCCCCGGGACACCTCACAGATACGCAGTATTTT,-,TRBV5-1,-,TRBJ2-3
CASSVDRVGEQYF,TGTGCCAGTAGTGTGGACAGGGTGGGTGAGCAGTACTTC,TRBD1,TRBV19,-,TRBJ2-7
CASSFTGGSYEQYF,TGTGCCAGCAGTTTCACCGGGGGCTCCTACGAGCAGTACTTC,-,TRBV27,-,TRBJ2-7
CASSTRSANTGELFF,TGTGCCAGCAGCACCCGGTCTGCGAACACCGGGGAGCTGTTTTTT,-,TRBV7-6,-,TRBJ2-2
CASSLSGAANEKLFF,TGTGCCAGCAGCCTCTCGGGTGCAGCTAATGAAAAACTGTTTTTT,-,TRBV7-8,once,TRBJ1-4
CSVGWTGADNYGYTF,TGCAGCGTTGGTTGGACAGGGGCCGATAACTATGGCTACACCTTC,TRBD1,TRBV29-1,-,TRBJ1-2
CAWARAGGGTNEQFF,TGTGCCTGGGCCAGGGCCGGGGGGGGCACGAATGAGCAGTTCTTC,TRBD2,TRBV30,-,TRBJ2-1
CASSMVDRSVGELFF,TGTGCCAGTAGTATGGTGGACAGATCCGTCGGGGAGCTGTTTTTT,-,TRBV19,-,TRBJ2-2
CASSIVTTGWGVYGNQPQHF,TGTGCCAGTAGTATAGTGACCACAGGTTGGGGGGTATATGGCAATCAGCCCCAGCATTTT,-,TRBV19,-,TRBJ1-5
CASSEWQGLYF,TGTGCCAGCAGTGAATGGCAGGGGCTGTACTTC,-,TRBV25-1,-,TRBJ2-7
CASRLTGNDGYTF,TGCGCCAGCAGACTTACAGGGAACGATGGCTACACCTTC,-,TRBV5-1,-,TRBJ1-2
CASSQDLLWTFDGYTF,TGCGCCAGCAGCCAAGATCTCTTGTGGACATTTGATGGCTACACCTTC,-,TRBV4-1,-,TRBJ1-2
CASSRGGSSGNTIYF,TGTGCCAGTAGTCGCGGGGGCTCTTCTGGAAACACCATATATTTT,-,TRBV19,-,TRBJ1-3
CASAGAGSYEQYF,TGTGCCAGCGCCGGCGCAGGATCTTACGAGCAGTACTTC,-,TRBV2,-,TRBJ2-7
CASRVSGTAPYEQYF,TGTGCCAGCAGAGTATCGGGGACAGCTCCCTACGAGCAGTACTTC,TRBD1,TRBV27,-,TRBJ2-7
CASSLGPRGYEQYF,TGTGCCAGCAGTTTAGGTCCCAGGGGCTACGAGCAGTACTTC,-,TRBV27,once,TRBJ2-7
CASSTGGEKLFF,TGTGCCAGCTCGACGGGGGGAGAAAAACTGTTTTTT,-,TRBV7-9,-,TRBJ1-4
CASRPKGTGGRTGNTEAFF,TGTGCCAGCAGACCAAAGGGGACAGGAGGAAGAACCGGGAACACTGAAGCTTTCTTT,TRBD1,TRBV6-4,-,TRBJ1-1
CASTPTGTNYGYTF,TGTGCCAGCACCCCAACAGGAACTAACTATGGCTACACCTTC,-,TRBV6-5,-,TRBJ1-2
CASSYSRPERTGELFF,TGTGCCAGCAGTTACTCGAGACCGGAGAGGACCGGGGAGCTGTTTTTT,-,TRBV6-2/TRBV6-3,once,TRBJ2-2
CASSLGGGPQPQHF,TGTGCCAGCAGCTTAGGGGGGGGGCCCCAGCCCCAGCATTTT,-,TRBV11-2,-,TRBJ1-5
CSVVFQANHGYTF,TGCAGCGTAGTTTTCCAGGCTAACCATGGCTACACCTTC,-,TRBV29-1,-,TRBJ1-2
CASTPGRMRPGELFF,TGTGCCAGCACCCCGGGGAGGATGAGGCCCGGGGAGCTGTTTTTT,-,TRBV12-1,-,TRBJ2-2
CASSTGSNEKLFF,TGTGCCAGCAGTACCGGGAGTAATGAAAAACTGTTTTTT,-,TRBV11-2,-,TRBJ1-4
CASSRPGQGQETQYF,TGTGCCAGCAGCCGCCCGGGACAGGGGCAAGAGACCCAGTACTTC,TRBD1,TRBV5-5,-,TRBJ2-5
CASSYPGSGTQYF,TGTGCCAGCAGTTACCCGGGGTCCGGGACCCAGTACTTC,-,TRBV6-5,-,TRBJ2-5
CASSQNSPLHF,TGTGCCAGCAGCCAAAATTCACCCCTCCACTTT,-,TRBV6-5,-,TRBJ1-6
CASSSPPGRTQYF,TGCGCCAGCAGCTCCCCCCCAGGCCGGACGCAGTATTTT,-,TRBV5-1,-,TRBJ2-3
CASSQAGGPIDTQYF,TGTGCCAGCAGCCAAGCGGGGGGGCCCATAGATACGCAGTATTTT,TRBD2,TRBV3-1/TRBV3-2,-,TRBJ2-3
CASKTGTGVGLSAEAFF,TGCGCCAGCAAAACCGGGACAGGGGTCGGTCTTTCCGCTGAAGCTTTCTTT,TRBD1,TRBV10-2,-,TRBJ1-1
CAISDGGYGYTF,TGTGCCATCAGTGACGGGGGATATGGCTACACCTTC,-,TRBV10-3,-,TRBJ1-2
CASSLAPGQRNTEAFF,TGCGCCAGCAGCTTGGCCCCGGGACAGAGGAACACTGAAGCTTTCTTT,TRBD1,TRBV5-1,-,TRBJ1-1
CSASLREGGYGYTF,TGCAGTGCTAGTCTCCGGGAGGGTGGGTATGGCTACACCTTC,-,TRBV20-1,-,TRBJ1-2
CASSFVPGLRNQPQHF,TGTGCCAGCAGCTTCGTCCCGGGACTACGCAATCAGCCCCAGCATTTT,-,TRBV7-2,-,TRBJ1-5
CASSLISSYNSPLHF,TGCGCCAGCAGCCTAATTAGCTCCTATAATTCACCCCTCCACTTT,-,TRBV5-1,-,TRBJ1-6
CASSRQGARTEAFF,TGTGCCAGCAGCCGACAGGGGGCGCGCACTGAAGCTTTCTTT,TRBD1,TRBV9,-,TRBJ1-1
CASGLGSSGFNEQFF,TGTGCTAGTGGTTTGGGGTCTAGCGGGTTTAATGAGCAGTTCTTC,TRBD2,TRBV12-5,-,TRBJ2-1
CASRDTISNQPQHF,TGTGCCAGCCGGGACACAATAAGCAATCAGCCCCAGCATTTT,-,TRBV2,-,TRBJ1-5
CASSPGIEAFF,TGTGCCAGCAGTCCCGGGATAGAAGCTTTCTTT,-,TRBV11-3,once,TRBJ1-1
CASSQESLGAKGNYGYTF,TGCGCCAGCAGCCAAGAAAGCTTGGGAGCCAAGGGTAACTATGGCTACACCTTC,-,TRBV4-1,-,TRBJ1-2
CAISEGTGPYEQYF,TGTGCCATCAGTGAAGGGACAGGGCCCTACGAGCAGTACTTC,TRBD1,TRBV10-3,-,TRBJ2-7
CASRDRGTNEKLFF,TGTGCCAGCAGAGACAGGGGAACTAATGAAAAACTGTTTTTT,TRBD1,TRBV2,-,TRBJ1-4
CASSLGGSRNSPLHF,TGTGCCAGCAGCTTAGGAGGCAGCCGAAATTCACCCCTCCACTTT,-,TRBV7-2,-,TRBJ1-6
CASSYRDRSSGNTIYF,TGTGCCAGCAGCTACCGGGACAGGAGCTCTGGAAACACCATATATTTT,TRBD1,TRBV5-6,-,TRBJ1-3
CASSLRSRTGTYEQYF,TGTGCCAGCAGCTTAAGGTCCCGGACAGGCACCTACGAGCAGTACTTC,TRBD1,TRBV7-6,-,TRBJ2-7
CASSYSVLQRGNTGELFF,TGTGCCAGCAGTTACTCCGTGTTACAGCGGGGGAACACCGGGGAGCTGTTTTTT,TRBD2,TRBV6-2/TRBV6-3,-,TRBJ2-2
CAWRPKLSQGNQPQHF,TGTGCCTGGAGGCCCAAGTTGAGTCAGGGCAATCAGCCCCAGCATTTT,-,TRBV30,-,TRBJ1-5
CASSVEDRGPDTEAFF,TGTGCCAGTAGTGTTGAGGACAGGGGGCCGGACACTGAAGCTTTCTTT,TRBD1,TRBV19,-,TRBJ1-1